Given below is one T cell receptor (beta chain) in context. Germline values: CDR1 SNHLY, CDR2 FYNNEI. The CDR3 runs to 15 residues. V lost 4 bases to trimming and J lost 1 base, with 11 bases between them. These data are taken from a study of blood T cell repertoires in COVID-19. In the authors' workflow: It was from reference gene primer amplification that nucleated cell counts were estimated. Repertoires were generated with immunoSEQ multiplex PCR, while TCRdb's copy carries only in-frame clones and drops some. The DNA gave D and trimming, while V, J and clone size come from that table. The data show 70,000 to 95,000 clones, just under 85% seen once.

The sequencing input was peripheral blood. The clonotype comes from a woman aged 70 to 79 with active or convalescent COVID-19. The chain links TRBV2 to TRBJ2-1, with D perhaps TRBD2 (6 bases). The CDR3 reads CASSGGTDSYNEQFF. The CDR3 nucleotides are TGTGCCAGCAGTGGAGGGACTGATTCCTACAATGAGCAGTTCTTC.